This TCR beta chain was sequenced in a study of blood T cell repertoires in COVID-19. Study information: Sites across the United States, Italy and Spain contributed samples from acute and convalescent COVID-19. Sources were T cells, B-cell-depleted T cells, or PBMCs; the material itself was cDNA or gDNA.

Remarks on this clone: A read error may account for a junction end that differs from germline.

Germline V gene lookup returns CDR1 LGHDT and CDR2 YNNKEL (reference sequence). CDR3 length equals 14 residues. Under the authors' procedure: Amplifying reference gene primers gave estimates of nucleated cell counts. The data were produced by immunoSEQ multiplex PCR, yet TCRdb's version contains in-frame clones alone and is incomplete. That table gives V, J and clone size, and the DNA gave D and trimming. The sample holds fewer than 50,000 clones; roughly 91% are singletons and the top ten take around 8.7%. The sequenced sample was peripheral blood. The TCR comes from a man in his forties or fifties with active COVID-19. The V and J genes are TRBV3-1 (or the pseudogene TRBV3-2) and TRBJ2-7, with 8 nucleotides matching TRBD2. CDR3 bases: TGTGCCAGCCGCCAATCGGCGGGGGGCTACGAGCAGTACTTC. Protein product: CASRQSAGGYEQYF.